The source of this T cell receptor beta chain is a study of T cell changes during pregnancy in multiple sclerosis. V lost 6 bases, J lost 8 bases, and 13 bases lay in between. The CDR3 sequence is 13 residues long. Per germline, CDR1 MNHEY and CDR2 SMNVEV (reference sequence). TCRdb's table, derived via immunoSEQ multiplex PCR, lists solely in-frame clones and lacks some. The data hold tens of thousands of clones, with 92% observed a single time. The receptor was isolated from a female donor in good health, enrolled as a control in a pregnancy study. The chain is built from TRBV27 and TRBJ1-4; D is ambiguous. The source material was peripheral blood, sampled in the first trimester of pregnancy. CDR3 residues: CASSPGSGEKLFF. The CDR3 region has the DNA TGTGCCAGCAGCCCAGGTTCGGGAGAAAAACTGTTTTTT.